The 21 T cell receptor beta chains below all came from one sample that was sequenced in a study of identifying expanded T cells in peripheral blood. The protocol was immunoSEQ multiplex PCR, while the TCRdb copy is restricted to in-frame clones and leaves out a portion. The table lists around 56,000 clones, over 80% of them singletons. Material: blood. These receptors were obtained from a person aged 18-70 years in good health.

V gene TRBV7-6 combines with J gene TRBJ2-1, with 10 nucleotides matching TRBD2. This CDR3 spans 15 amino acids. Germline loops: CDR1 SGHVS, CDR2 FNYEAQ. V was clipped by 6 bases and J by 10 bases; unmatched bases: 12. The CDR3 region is CASSLGSGGAKEQFF. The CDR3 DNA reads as TGTGCCAGCAGTCTCGGGAGCGGGGGGGCAAAAGAGCAGTTCTTC.

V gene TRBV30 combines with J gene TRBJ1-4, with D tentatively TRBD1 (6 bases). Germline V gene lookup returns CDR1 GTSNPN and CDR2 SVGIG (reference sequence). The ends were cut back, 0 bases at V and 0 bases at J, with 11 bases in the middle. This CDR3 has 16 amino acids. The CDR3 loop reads CAWSVTGHATNEKLFF. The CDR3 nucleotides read TGTGCCTGGAGTGTAACAGGGCACGCAACTAATGAAAAACTGTTTTTT.

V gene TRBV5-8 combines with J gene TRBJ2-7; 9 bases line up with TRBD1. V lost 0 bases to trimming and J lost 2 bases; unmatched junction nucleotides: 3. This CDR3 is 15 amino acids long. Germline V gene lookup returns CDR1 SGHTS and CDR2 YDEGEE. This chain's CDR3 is CASSLGQGVPYEQYF. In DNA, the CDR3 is TGTGCCAGCAGCTTGGGACAGGGGGTCCCCTACGAGCAGTACTTC.

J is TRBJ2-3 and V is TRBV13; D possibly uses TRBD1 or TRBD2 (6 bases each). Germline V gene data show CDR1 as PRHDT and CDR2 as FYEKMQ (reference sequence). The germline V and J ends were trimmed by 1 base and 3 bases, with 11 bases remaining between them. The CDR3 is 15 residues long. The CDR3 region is CASSLEGGPTDTQYF. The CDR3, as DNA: TGTGCCAGCAGCTTAGAAGGGGGGCCGACAGATACGCAGTATTTT. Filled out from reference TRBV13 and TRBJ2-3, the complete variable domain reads AAGVIQSPRHLIKEKRETATLKCYPIPRHDTVYWYQQGPGQDPQFLISFYEKMQSDKGSIPDRFSAQQFSDYHSELNMSSLELGDSALYFCASSLEGGPTDTQYFGPGTRLTVL.

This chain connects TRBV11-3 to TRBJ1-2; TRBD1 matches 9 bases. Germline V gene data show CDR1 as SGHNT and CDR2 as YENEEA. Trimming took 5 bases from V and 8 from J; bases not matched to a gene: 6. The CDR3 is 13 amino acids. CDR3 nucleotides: TGTGCCAGCAGCCCCACAGGGGGCCTCGGCTACACCTTC. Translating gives CASSPTGGLGYTF.

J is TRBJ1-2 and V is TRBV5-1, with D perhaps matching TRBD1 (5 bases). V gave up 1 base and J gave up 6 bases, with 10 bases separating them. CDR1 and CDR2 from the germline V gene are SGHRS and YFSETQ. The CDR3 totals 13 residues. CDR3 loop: CASSLSGGNGYTF. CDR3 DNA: TGCGCCAGCAGCTTGAGCGGGGGGAATGGCTACACCTTC.

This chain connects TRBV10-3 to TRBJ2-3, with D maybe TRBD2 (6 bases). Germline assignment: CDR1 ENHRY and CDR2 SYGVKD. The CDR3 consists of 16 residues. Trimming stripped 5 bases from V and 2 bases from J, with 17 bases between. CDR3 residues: CAISPKAAGNTDTQYF. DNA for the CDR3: TGTGCCATCAGTCCGAAGGCTGCGGGGAACACAGATACGCAGTATTTT.

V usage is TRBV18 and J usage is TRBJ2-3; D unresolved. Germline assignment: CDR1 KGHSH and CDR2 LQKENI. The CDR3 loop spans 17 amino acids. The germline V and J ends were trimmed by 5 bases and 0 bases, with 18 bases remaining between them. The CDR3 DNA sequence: TGTGCCAGCTCATCCGTGGGAATAGCAGCTAGCACAGATACGCAGTATTTT. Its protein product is CASSSVGIAASTDTQYF.

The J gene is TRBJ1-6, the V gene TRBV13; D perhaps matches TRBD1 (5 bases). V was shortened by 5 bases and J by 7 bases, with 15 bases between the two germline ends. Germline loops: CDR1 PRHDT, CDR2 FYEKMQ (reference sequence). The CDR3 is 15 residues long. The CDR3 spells CASSARQFANSPLHF. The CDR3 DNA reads TGTGCCAGCAGCGCTCGACAGTTCGCCAATTCACCCCTCCACTTT.

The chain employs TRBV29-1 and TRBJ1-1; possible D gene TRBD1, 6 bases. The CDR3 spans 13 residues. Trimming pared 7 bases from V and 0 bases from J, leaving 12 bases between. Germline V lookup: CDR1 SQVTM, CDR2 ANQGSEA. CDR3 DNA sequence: TGCAGCGGAGGGGGGGGCTTGAACACTGAAGCTTTCTTT. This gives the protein CSGGGGLNTEAFF.

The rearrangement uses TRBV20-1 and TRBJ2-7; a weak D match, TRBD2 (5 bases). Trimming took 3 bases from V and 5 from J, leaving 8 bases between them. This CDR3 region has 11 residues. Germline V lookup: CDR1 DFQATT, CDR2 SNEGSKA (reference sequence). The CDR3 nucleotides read TGCAGTGCTAGTAAGGAGGACGAGCAGTACTTC. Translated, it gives CSASKEDEQYF.

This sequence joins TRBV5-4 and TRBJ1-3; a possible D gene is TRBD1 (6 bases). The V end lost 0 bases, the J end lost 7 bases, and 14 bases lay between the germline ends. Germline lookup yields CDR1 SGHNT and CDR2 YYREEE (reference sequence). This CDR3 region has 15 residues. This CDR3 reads CASSLGSGASNTIYF. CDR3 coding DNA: TGTGCCAGCAGCTTGGGTTCAGGGGCGAGTAACACCATATATTTT.

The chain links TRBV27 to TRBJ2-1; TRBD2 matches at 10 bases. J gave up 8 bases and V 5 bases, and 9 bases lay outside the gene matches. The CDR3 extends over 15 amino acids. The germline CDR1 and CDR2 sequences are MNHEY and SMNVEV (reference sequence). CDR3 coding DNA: TGTGCCAGCAGTGCCGGGACTAGCGCTCACGATGAGCAGTTCTTC. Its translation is CASSAGTSAHDEQFF.

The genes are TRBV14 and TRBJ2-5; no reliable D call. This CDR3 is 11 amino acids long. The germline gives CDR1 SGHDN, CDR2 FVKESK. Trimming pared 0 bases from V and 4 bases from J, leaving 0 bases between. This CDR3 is CASSQEETQYF. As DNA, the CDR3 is TGTGCCAGCAGCCAAGAAGAGACCCAGTACTTC. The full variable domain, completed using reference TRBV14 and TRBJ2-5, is EAGVTQFPSHSVIEKGQTVTLRCDPISGHDNLYWYRRVMGKEIKFLLHFVKESKQDESGMPNNRFLAERTGGTYSTLKVQPAELEDSGVYFCASSQEETQYFGPGTRLLVL.

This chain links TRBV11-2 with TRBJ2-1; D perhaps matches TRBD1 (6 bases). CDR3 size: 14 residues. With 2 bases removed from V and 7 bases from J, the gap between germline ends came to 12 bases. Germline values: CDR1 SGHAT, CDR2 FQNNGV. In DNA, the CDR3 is TGTGCCAGCAGCTTACTGGGGGCGGAGAATGAGCAGTTCTTC. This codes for CASSLLGAENEQFF.

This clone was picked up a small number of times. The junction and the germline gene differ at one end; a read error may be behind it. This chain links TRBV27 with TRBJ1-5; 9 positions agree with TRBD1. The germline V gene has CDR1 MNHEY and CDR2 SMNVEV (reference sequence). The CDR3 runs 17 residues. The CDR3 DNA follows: TGTGCCAGCAGTTTAACCGGGTGGGACAGGGCTAATCGGCCCCAGCATTTT. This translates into CASSLTGWDRANRPQHF.

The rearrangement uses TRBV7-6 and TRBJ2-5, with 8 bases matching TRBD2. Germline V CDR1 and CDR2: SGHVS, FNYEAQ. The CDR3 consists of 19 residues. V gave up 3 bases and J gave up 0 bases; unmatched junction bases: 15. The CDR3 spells CASSLAQAGGIPYQETQYF. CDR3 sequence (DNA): TGTGCCAGCAGCTTGGCACAGGCGGGGGGCATACCGTACCAAGAGACCCAGTACTTC.

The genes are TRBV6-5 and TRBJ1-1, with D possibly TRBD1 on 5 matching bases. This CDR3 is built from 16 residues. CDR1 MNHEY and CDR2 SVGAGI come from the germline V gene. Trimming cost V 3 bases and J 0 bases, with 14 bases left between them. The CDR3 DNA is TGTGCCAGCAGTTATGGGGGTTATGGGATGAACACTGAAGCTTTCTTT. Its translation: CASSYGGYGMNTEAFF.

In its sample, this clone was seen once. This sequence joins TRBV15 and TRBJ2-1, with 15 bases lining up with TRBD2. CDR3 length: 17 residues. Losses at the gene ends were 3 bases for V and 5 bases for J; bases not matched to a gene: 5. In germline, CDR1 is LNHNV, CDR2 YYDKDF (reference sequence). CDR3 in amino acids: CATSRGTSGRLNNEQFF. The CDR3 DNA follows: TGTGCCACCAGCAGGGGGACTAGCGGGAGGCTCAACAATGAGCAGTTCTTC.

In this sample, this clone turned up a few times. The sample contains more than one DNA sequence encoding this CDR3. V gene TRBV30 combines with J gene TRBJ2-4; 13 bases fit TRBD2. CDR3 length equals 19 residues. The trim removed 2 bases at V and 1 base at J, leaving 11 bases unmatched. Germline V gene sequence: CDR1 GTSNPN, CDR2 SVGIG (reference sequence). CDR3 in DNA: TGTGCCTGGAGTTCTACCCCGGGACTAGCGGGGTTTGCCAAAAACATTCAGTACTTC. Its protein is CAWSSTPGLAGFAKNIQYF.

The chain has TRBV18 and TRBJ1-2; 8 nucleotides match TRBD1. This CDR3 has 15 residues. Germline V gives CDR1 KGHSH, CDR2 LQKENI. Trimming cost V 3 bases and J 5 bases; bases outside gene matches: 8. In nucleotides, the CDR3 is TGTGCCAGCTCACCCACGCAGGGGGCTGAGTATGGCTACACCTTC. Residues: CASSPTQGAEYGYTF.